Listed here is a single TCR beta chain. Its specificity is not known. These data are taken from a study of shared clonotypes between healthy human individuals. Study-wide results and caveats: Deeper or shallower sequencing was expected to change how clonotypes are shared among donors.

Samples underwent the assay at deep level. Roughly 200 ng DNA, tens of thousands of T cell genomes, went into each sorted-subset replicate PCR. The repertoire was sequenced with immunoSEQ multiplex PCR; TCRdb's copy has only in-frame clones and lacks some. Among about 2.3 million clones listed, approximately 93% were seen once. V lost 4 bases to trimming and J lost 8 bases; unmatched junction nucleotides: 1. The V gene's germline CDR1 is KGHSH and CDR2 LQKENI. This CDR3 is built from 12 residues. It was into CD45RA+ naive and CD45RA-negative memory subsets that the CD4+ cells were split. The specimen sequenced was naive CD4+ T cells from PBMCs. Described subset: CD45RA+ positively selected. The J gene is TRBJ2-1, the V gene TRBV18; 8 nucleotides agree with TRBD1. The clonotype originates from a man aged 18 to 30 in good health. Some clones in this sample may be carry-over from other donors' samples. CDR3 sequence reads: CASSLTGDEQFF. In DNA, the CDR3 is TGTGCCAGCTCACTGACAGGGGATGAGCAGTTCTTC.